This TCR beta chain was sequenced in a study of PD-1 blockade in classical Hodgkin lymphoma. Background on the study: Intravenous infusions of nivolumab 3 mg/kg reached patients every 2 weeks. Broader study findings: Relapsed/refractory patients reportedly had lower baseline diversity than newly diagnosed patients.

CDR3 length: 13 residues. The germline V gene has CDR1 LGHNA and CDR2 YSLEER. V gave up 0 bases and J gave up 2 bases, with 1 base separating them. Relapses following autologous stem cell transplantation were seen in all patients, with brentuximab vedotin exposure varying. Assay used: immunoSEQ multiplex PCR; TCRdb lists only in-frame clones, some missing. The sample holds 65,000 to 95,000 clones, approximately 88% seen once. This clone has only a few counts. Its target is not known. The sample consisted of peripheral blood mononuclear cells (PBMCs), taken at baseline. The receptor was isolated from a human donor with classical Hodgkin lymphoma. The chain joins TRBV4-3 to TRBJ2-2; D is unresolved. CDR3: CASSQDNTGELFF. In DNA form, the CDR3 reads TGCGCCAGCAGCCAAGATAACACCGGGGAGCTGTTTTTT.